This T cell receptor beta chain appears in the sequencing data of a study of shared clonotypes between healthy human individuals. Germline V gene lookup returns CDR1 SGHTA and CDR2 FQGNSA. The CDR3 covers 16 residues. The V end was cut by 7 bases, the J end by 2 bases, with 21 bases between. Adults of Caucasian background living in Nashville, Tennessee made up all donors. Without sorting, samples used approximately 99 million PBMCs for genomic DNA. Clones were sequenced by immunoSEQ multiplex PCR, and TCRdb holds only the in-frame ones, with some missing. The sample yields about half a million clones, almost 80% seen once.

The chain carries TRBV7-2 and TRBJ2-7, with unresolved D. This clonotype was obtained from a woman aged 40 to 55 in good health. Some clones in this sample may be carry-over from other donors' samples. The sequenced sample consisted of PBMCs. In DNA form, the CDR3 reads TGTGCCAGCACACGCACCCAAACCGGGCTACCCTACGAGCAGTACTTC. As protein: CASTRTQTGLPYEQYF.